This T cell receptor beta chain was recorded in a study of T cell changes during pregnancy in multiple sclerosis. TCRdb's table, derived via immunoSEQ multiplex PCR, lists solely in-frame clones and lacks some. The sample gives approximately 83,000 clones, 85% to 95% of which show up once; about 4.5% is in the top ten. The input for sequencing was peripheral blood, taken in the first trimester of pregnancy. The clonotype comes from a female donor with multiple sclerosis, enrolled in a pregnancy study.

The CDR3 nucleotides read TGCGCCAGCAGCTTGGCGTCAGGGTTAGGCTACGAGCAGTACTTC. Translation: CASSLASGLGYEQYF. The chain has TRBV5-1 and TRBJ2-7, with D maybe TRBD1 (5 bases). Germline lookup yields CDR1 SGHRS and CDR2 YFSETQ. The ends were cut back, 0 bases at V and 3 bases at J, with 13 bases in the middle. The length of the CDR3 is 15 residues. Combining the CDR3 with reference TRBV5-1 and TRBJ2-7 gives the whole variable domain KAGVTQTPRYLIKTRGQQVTLSCSPISGHRSVSWYQQTPGQGLQFLFEYFSETQRNKGNFPGRFSGRQFSNSRSEMNVSTLELGDSALYLCASSLASGLGYEQYFGPGTRLTVT.